These 26 T cell receptor beta chains originate from one sample sequenced in a study of breast tumors, draining lymph nodes, adjacent tissues (dated by TCRdb to about 2016). Lymph node samples were obtained from the axillary draining lymph nodes of breast cancer patients. Receptor libraries were prepared by multiplex PCR. TCRdb records Illumina HiSeq 2000 as the sequencer. TCRdb itself trimmed the public reads at Q25 with fastp, ran MiXCR and retained productive beta chains. When rows share a CDR3 protein, they turn into one entry using the most common DNA and genes. The sample table lists about 200,000 distinct CDR3 sequences, nearly 35% of them with a count of one. The ten largest clonotypes hold over 3.5% of the sample. Specimen: axillary lymph node tissue. The receptors originated from a female donor with breast cancer. Some clones in this sample may be carry-over from other donors' samples.

This chain joins TRBV29-1 and TRBJ1-2, with 7 bases fitting TRBD1. The CDR3 extends over 12 amino acids. Germline CDR1 SQVTM, CDR2 ANQGSEA. The junction had 3 bases not matched to a gene; V was cut back by 8 bases and J by 0 bases. CDR3 coding DNA: TGCAGCTTCAGGGGGGCTAACTATGGCTACACCTTC. It codes for CSFRGANYGYTF.

On this clonotype itself: A much more abundant neighbour one base away suggests this may be a read error. This chain links TRBV10-1 with TRBJ1-6, with no clear D. The V end lost 2 bases, the J end lost 7 bases, and 6 bases lay between the germline ends. The CDR3 has 13 amino acids. The germline V gene encodes CDR1 WNHNN and CDR2 SYGVQD (reference sequence). CDR3: CASSERPNSPLHF. In nucleotides, the CDR3 is TGCGCCAGCAGTGAGAGGCCAAATTCACCCCTCCACTTT.

As for this clonotype: A read error may explain this, as a much larger clone is one base away. This rearrangement joins TRBV20-1 to TRBJ2-7, with 7 bases matching TRBD1. The CDR3 consists of 12 residues. Germline V gives CDR1 DFQATT, CDR2 SNEGSKA (reference sequence). The CDR3 sequence is CSALGQAYEPYF. DNA for the CDR3: TGCAGTGCTCTAGGACAGGCCTACGAGCCGTACTTC.

In its sample, this clonotype was seen many times. The chain is built from TRBV20-1 and TRBJ2-7; 12 positions match TRBD2. The J segment lost 6 bases and the V segment lost 6 bases, leaving 6 bases of the junction unmatched. CDR1 is DFQATT, CDR2 SNEGSKA, per germline (reference sequence). There are 13 residues in the CDR3. The CDR3 sequence: CSARTSGTPEQYF. In nucleotides, the CDR3 is TGCAGTGCGAGGACTAGCGGGACCCCCGAGCAGTACTTC.

The chain couples TRBV18 to TRBJ2-2, with 8 bases lining up with TRBD1. This CDR3 is 14 amino acids long. The ends lost 6 bases at V and 4 bases at J; junction bases unmatched: 4. The V gene's germline CDR1 is KGHSH and CDR2 LQKENI. The CDR3 nucleotides are TGTGCCAGCTCCGACAGGGGAGGCACCGGGGAGCTGTTTTTT. This encodes CASSDRGGTGELFF.

This clonotype has just a few counts. The chain carries TRBV7-2 and TRBJ2-5; D is uncertain. V was clipped by 5 bases and J by 5 bases, with 12 bases between them. The CDR3 spans 13 residues. The V gene's germline CDR1 is SGHTA and CDR2 FQGNSA. Written as DNA, the CDR3 is TGTGCCAGCAGCCGACCCGTAACCGAGACCCAGTACTTC. Its translation is CASSRPVTETQYF.

This clonotype has a count of ten or more. CDR3 nucleotide sequence: TGTGCCAGCAGTCCGACTAGCGGGAGCGTCGGGGAGCTGTTTTTT. Translated: CASSPTSGSVGELFF. The chain uses TRBV2 and TRBJ2-2; 12 bases fit TRBD2. This CDR3 region has 15 residues. V lost 5 bases to trimming and J lost 7 bases; unmatched junction nucleotides: 5. Per the germline V gene, CDR1 is SNHLY and CDR2 is FYNNEI.

The J gene is TRBJ1-6, the V gene TRBV6-4, with D maybe TRBD1 (5 bases). Trimming removed 9 bases from V and 7 bases from J, with 16 bases in between. Germline V gives CDR1 MRHNA, CDR2 SNTAGT. The CDR3 totals 14 residues. This CDR3 is CASWTSGGNSPLHF. The CDR3 bases are TGTGCCAGTTGGACTAGCGGGGGAAATTCACCCCTCCACTTT.

Comments on this clonotype: A junction boundary mismatches the germline segment, possibly from a read error. Here the CDR3 reads CASSLGDLAEQETQYF. Here the CDR3 DNA reads TGTGCTAGCAGCTTAGGAGATCTAGCGGAACAAGAGACCCAGTACTTC. The chain has TRBV7-7 and TRBJ2-5; 7 nucleotides line up with TRBD2. Germline CDR1 SSHAT, CDR2 FNYEAQ (reference sequence). The CDR3 runs 16 residues.

The sample holds one count of this clonotype. This clone may be a read error of a much larger clone one base away. This rearrangement joins TRBV20-1 to TRBJ2-1, with D tentatively TRBD2 (7 bases). This CDR3 region has 13 residues. Per the germline V gene, CDR1 is DFQATT and CDR2 is SNEGSKA (reference sequence). The CDR3 loop reads CSARRGGANAQFF. DNA for the CDR3: TGCAGTGCTAGGAGAGGGGGGGCGAATGCGCAGTTCTTC.

The table lists this clonotype with many counts. This chain uses TRBV5-1 with TRBJ1-4; 7 nucleotides align to TRBD1. The CDR3 length is 12 residues. Germline CDR1 is SGHRS and CDR2 is YFSETQ. V dropped 4 bases and J dropped 8; count of bases not matched to a gene: 2. The CDR3 reads CASSQGGEKLFF. The CDR3 DNA is TGCGCCAGCAGCCAGGGGGGGGAAAAACTGTTTTTT.

V is TRBV4-2 and J is TRBJ2-2; the D gene is possibly TRBD1 (5 bases). V lost 5 bases to trimming and J lost 6 bases, with 16 bases between them. The germline gives CDR1 LGHNA, CDR2 YNFKEQ. CDR3 length: 15 amino acids. CDR3 nucleotides: TGTGCCAGCAGCTCCGGCCCCGACAGTTCCGGGGAGCTGTTTTTT. Translating gives CASSSGPDSSGELFF.

At least ten counts were recorded for this clonotype. The V call is TRBV10-3, the J call TRBJ2-7, with 11 bases identical to TRBD2. This CDR3 spans 15 amino acids. V dropped 2 bases and J dropped 6; count of bases not matched to a gene: 6. Germline CDR1 reads ENHRY; CDR2 reads SYGVKD. The CDR3 DNA follows: TGTGCCATCAGTGAGAGACTAGCGGGACAGGCCGAGCAGTACTTC. Protein: CAISERLAGQAEQYF.

The chain is built from TRBV6-5 and TRBJ2-2; D is possibly TRBD1 (6 bases). The V gene's germline CDR1 is MNHEY and CDR2 SVGAGI. The ends were cut back, 0 bases at V and 0 bases at J, with 11 bases in the middle. The CDR3 runs to 17 residues. The DNA of the CDR3 is TGTGCCAGCAGTTACTCTCCGACAGGCACGAACACCGGGGAGCTGTTTTTT. This translates into CASSYSPTGTNTGELFF.

The chain couples TRBV11-1 to TRBJ2-5, with TRBD1 matching over 10 bases. The CDR3 covers 15 residues. Unmatched junction bases numbered 7, after V lost 5 bases and J lost 4 bases. The germline V gene has CDR1 SGHAT and CDR2 FQDESV (reference sequence). The CDR3 DNA reads TGTGCCAGCAGCCCCGGACAGGGGGGTGTAGAGACCCAGTACTTC. Translated: CASSPGQGGVETQYF.

This clonotype has just a few counts. This sequence joins TRBV3-1 and TRBJ1-2, with TRBD1 as a possible D gene (5 bases). The CDR3 has 13 amino acids. Trimming took 4 bases from V and 8 from J, leaving 14 bases between them. The germline gives CDR1 LGHDT, CDR2 YNNKEL (reference sequence). CDR3 residues: CASSPLGAGGYTF. The CDR3 DNA sequence: TGTGCCAGCAGCCCCCTTGGGGCGGGGGGCTACACCTTC.

This clonotype was observed many times. The rearrangement links TRBV5-1 to TRBJ1-3; D is unclear. Trimming took 0 bases from V and 1 from J, leaving 8 bases between them. Looked up from germline, CDR1 is SGHRS and CDR2 is YFSETQ. This CDR3 spans 15 amino acids. CDR3 region: CASSLAGLSGNTIYF. The DNA for the CDR3 is TGCGCCAGCAGCTTGGCGGGGTTATCTGGAAACACCATATATTTT.

This clonotype was seen a handful of times. The chain has TRBV6-2 or TRBV6-3 and TRBJ2-7, with D tentatively TRBD1 (6 bases). This CDR3 is built from 12 residues. Germline CDR1 reads MNHEY; CDR2 reads SVGEGT. V lost 6 bases and J 9 bases, leaving 15 bases between the germline ends. The CDR3 region has the DNA TGTGCCAGCAGGACGACAGGCTTCGTGCAGTACTTC. It codes for CASRTTGFVQYF.

This clonotype was counted between two and nine times. The chain joins TRBV28 to TRBJ2-1; D uncertain. Deletions cut 5 bases from V and 9 bases from J, with 14 bases between. CDR3 length: 13 amino acids. The germline CDR1 and CDR2 sequences are MDHEN and SYDVKM. The CDR3 DNA reads TGTGCCAGCAGTCCACCGCTGGGGTCTGAGCAGTTCTTC. Amino acid sequence: CASSPPLGSEQFF.

This clonotype was picked up a small number of times. The V gene is TRBV27, the J gene TRBJ1-5, with D unclear. This CDR3 comprises 15 residues. CDR1 is MNHEY, CDR2 SMNVEV, per germline (reference sequence). Trimming left V 0 bases short and J 5 bases short, with 11 bases between. The CDR3 DNA follows: TGTGCCAGCAGTTTATCGCAAAGGTTTTATCAGCCCCAGCATTTT. It is translated as CASSLSQRFYQPQHF.

This clonotype was seen ten or more times. The chain combines TRBV7-9 with TRBJ2-1; TRBD2 is a possible D gene (7 bases). Trimming removed 2 bases at V and 4 bases at J, with 18 bases between. The CDR3 spans 17 residues. CDR1 and CDR2 (germline): SEHNR, FQNEAQ (reference sequence). The DNA of the CDR3 is TGTGCCAGCAGCTTATTAGGGGGGGGGCCTTCATACAATGAGCAGTTCTTC. Amino acid sequence: CASSLLGGGPSYNEQFF.

This clonotype was counted at least ten times. The chain has TRBV15 and TRBJ2-5; the D gene is possibly TRBD1 (6 bases). The germline V gene has CDR1 LNHNV and CDR2 YYDKDF (reference sequence). The CDR3 is 13 residues long. The germline V and J ends were trimmed by 3 bases and 2 bases, with 7 bases remaining between them. The CDR3 DNA reads TGTGCCACCAGCAGGGGACAACAAGAGACCCAGTACTTC. Protein product: CATSRGQQETQYF.

This clonotype has at least ten counts. This chain joins TRBV19 and TRBJ2-7; weak D call: TRBD2 (5 bases). The CDR3 loop spans 13 amino acids. Trimming cost V 2 bases and J 4 bases, with 9 bases left between them. Germline CDR1 and CDR2: LNHDA and SQIVND (reference sequence). CDR3 DNA: TGTGCCAGTAGTATAATAGGAGGATACGAGCAGTACTTC. It codes for CASSIIGGYEQYF.

With respect to this clonotype: The conserved phenylalanine or tryptophan is not found at the CDR3 terminus, so this likely reflects a read error. No DNA is shown, since the ends of the CDR3 on it are uncertain; the CDR3 is the one TCRdb lists. The CDR3 sequence: CASSDNGAGHCHTL. The chain recombines TRBV25-1 with TRBJ1-2. CDR1 MGHDK and CDR2 SYGVNS come from the germline V gene. The CDR3 is 14 residues long, ends included.

The CDR3 DNA sequence: TGTGCCAGTAGTCTCCAGGGGGCGAGCACTGAAGCTTTCTTT. Translating it yields CASSLQGASTEAFF. The gene calls are TRBV19 and TRBJ1-1, with TRBD1 matching 8 bases. Germline V gene sequence: CDR1 LNHDA, CDR2 SQIVND (reference sequence). The CDR3 runs 14 residues. V shed 5 bases, J shed 4 bases, and the junction held 6 bases outside the gene matches.

This clonotype was counted once. A much larger clone differs by one base, so this may be a read error. The chain uses TRBV9 and TRBJ1-5; D is unresolved. V was trimmed by 5 bases and J by 0 bases, leaving 12 bases between them. The CDR3 sequence is 15 residues long. CDR1 and CDR2 (germline): SGDLS, YYNGEE. The CDR3 nucleotides are TGTGCCAGCAGGCCTCATGACTATAGCAATCAGCCCCAGCATTTT. It yields the protein CASRPHDYSNQPQHF. Using reference TRBV9 and TRBJ1-5 for the parts outside the CDR3, the full variable domain is DSGVTQTPKHLITATGQRVTLRCSPRSGDLSVYWYQQSLDQGLQFLIQYYNGEERAKGNILERFSAQQFPDLHSELNLSSLELGDSALYFCASRPHDYSNQPQHFGDGTRLSIL.